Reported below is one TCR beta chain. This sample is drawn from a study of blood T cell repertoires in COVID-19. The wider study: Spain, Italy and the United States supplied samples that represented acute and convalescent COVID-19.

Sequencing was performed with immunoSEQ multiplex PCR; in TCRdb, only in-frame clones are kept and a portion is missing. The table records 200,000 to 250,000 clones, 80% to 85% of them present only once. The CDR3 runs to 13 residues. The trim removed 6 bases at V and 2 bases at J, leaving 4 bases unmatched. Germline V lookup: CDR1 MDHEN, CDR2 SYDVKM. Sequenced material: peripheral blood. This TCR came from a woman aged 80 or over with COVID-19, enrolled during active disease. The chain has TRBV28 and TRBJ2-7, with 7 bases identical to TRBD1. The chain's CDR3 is CASRVTGPYEQYF. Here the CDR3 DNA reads TGTGCCAGCAGGGTGACAGGGCCCTACGAGCAGTACTTC. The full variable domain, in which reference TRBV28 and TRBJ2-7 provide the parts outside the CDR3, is DVKVTQSSRYLVKRTGEKVFLECVQDMDHENMFWYRQDPGLGLRLIYFSYDVKMKEKGDIPEGYSVSREKKERFSLILESASTNQTSMYLCASRVTGPYEQYFGPGTRLTVT.